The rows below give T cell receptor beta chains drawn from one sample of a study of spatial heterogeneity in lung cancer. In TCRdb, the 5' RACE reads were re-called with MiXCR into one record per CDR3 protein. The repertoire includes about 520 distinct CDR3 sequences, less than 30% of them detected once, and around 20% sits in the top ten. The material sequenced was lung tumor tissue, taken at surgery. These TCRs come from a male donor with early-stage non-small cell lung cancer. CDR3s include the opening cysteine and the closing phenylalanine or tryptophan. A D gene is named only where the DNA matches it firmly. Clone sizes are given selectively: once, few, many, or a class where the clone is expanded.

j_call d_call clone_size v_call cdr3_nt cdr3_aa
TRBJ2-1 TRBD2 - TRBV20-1 TGCAGTGCCTTAGCGGGAGGGAACTACAATGAGCAGTTCTTC CSALAGGNYNEQFF
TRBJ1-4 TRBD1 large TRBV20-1 TGCAGTGCTATCCGAGGACAGGGGGACGAAAAACTGTTTTTT CSAIRGQGDEKLFF
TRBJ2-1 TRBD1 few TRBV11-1 TGTGCCAGCAGCATCCGACAGGGGGTCATCAATGAGCAGTTCTTC CASSIRQGVINEQFF
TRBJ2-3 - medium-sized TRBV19 TGTGCCAGTAGTATAGGTGGCAGGGCAACAGATACGCAGTATTTT CASSIGGRATDTQYF
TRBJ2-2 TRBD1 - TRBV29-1 TGCAGCGTTGACTGGACAGGGAACACCGGGGAGCTGTTTTTT CSVDWTGNTGELFF
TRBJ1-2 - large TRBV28 TGTGCCAGCAGTTTAAGTTATTTGAGGCAGGGCGACTATGGCTACACCTTC CASSLSYLRQGDYGYTF
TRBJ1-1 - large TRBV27 TGTGCCAGCAGTTTCTTAGGAAAAGCTTTCTTT CASSFLGKAFF
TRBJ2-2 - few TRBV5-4 TGTGCCAGCAGCTTGGAGTACACCGGGGAGCTGTTTTTT CASSLEYTGELFF
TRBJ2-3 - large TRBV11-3 TGTGCCAGCAGCTCCACGGGACGGAACACAGATACGCAGTATTTT CASSSTGRNTDTQYF
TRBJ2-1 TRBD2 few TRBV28 TGTGCCAGCAGTTTTAGGCTGGAACTAGCGGGAGGCAACAATGAGCAGTTCTTC CASSFRLELAGGNNEQFF
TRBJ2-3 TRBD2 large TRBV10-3 TGTGCCATCGCTGCGGGGGGCGTAGCAGATACGCAGTATTTT CAIAAGGVADTQYF
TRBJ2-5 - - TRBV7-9 TGTGCCAGCAGCTTGGAGGAGTACCAAGAGACCCAGTACTTC CASSLEEYQETQYF
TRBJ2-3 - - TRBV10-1 TGCGCCAGCAGTGGAAACAACCTAGATACGCAGTATTTT CASSGNNLDTQYF
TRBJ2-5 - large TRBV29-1 TGCAGCGTTGCATCTGGGTCTGGAGAGACCCAGTACTTC CSVASGSGETQYF
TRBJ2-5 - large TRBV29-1 TGCAGCGTCCTAGGGAGGGAGACCCAGTACTTC CSVLGRETQYF
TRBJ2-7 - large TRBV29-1 TGCAGCGTTGAATTAGGCGAGCAGTACTTC CSVELGEQYF
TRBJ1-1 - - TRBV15 TGTGCCACCGGTGTCCGGGAGACCACTGAAGCTTTCTTT CATGVRETTEAFF
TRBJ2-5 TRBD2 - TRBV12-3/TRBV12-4 TGTGCCAGCAGTCCCCCGGGGACTAGCGGCGGGACCCAGTACTTC CASSPPGTSGGTQYF
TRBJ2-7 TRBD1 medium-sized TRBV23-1 TGCGCCAGCAGTCTCAGGGGGACAGGGACGCGAGAGCAGTACTTC CASSLRGTGTREQYF
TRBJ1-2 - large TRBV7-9 TGTGCCAGCGGGGAGGGGACATATGGCTACACCTTC CASGEGTYGYTF
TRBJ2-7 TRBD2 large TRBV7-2 TGTGCCAGCAGAGAGGGACTAGCGGTCTCCTACGAGCAGTACTTC CASREGLAVSYEQYF